The text below deals with one T cell receptor (beta chain). This record comes from a study of blood T cell repertoires in COVID-19. Study context: Samples representing acute and convalescent COVID-19 were sourced from the United States, Italy and Spain. In each case, the material was cDNA or gDNA derived from T cells, B-cell-depleted T cells, or PBMCs.

The junction had 5 bases not matched to a gene; V was cut back by 3 bases and J by 8 bases. Germline V gene lookup returns CDR1 MDHEN and CDR2 SYDVKM. The CDR3 is 14 residues long. Under the authors' procedure: Using reference gene primer amplification, nucleated cell counts were estimated. Measured with immunoSEQ multiplex PCR; TCRdb has only the in-frame clones, and not every one. The V and J calls and clone size come from that table; D and trimming were worked out from the DNA. This table has over 70,000 clones, roughly 72% appearing once. V gene TRBV28 combines with J gene TRBJ1-4; 8 bases map to TRBD1. Specimen: peripheral blood. The receptor comes from a man in his 70s with acute or convalescent COVID-19. The CDR3 is CASSLEGTGEKLFF. In DNA, the CDR3 is TGTGCCAGCAGTTTGGAAGGGACAGGCGAAAAACTGTTTTTT.